This T cell receptor (beta chain) comes out of a study of patients and donors after allogeneic stem cell transplantation. The junction had 20 bases not matched to a gene; V was cut back by 6 bases and J by 7 bases. Germline assignment: CDR1 SQVTM and CDR2 ANQGSEA. This CDR3 is 16 amino acids long. TCRdb recomputed calls from the RT-PCR reads with MiXCR, one row per CDR3 protein. The sample records about a million distinct CDR3 sequences, roughly 17% being singletons. Material: blood, either unsorted or a sorted T cell fraction (not recorded which). V usage is TRBV29-1 and J usage is TRBJ1-2; 7 nucleotides agree with TRBD1. This TCR derives from a human donor who was either an allogeneic HSCT recipient or a stem cell or donor lymphocyte infusion donor (not recorded which). It is not recorded whose cells these are; they may come from a transplant donor. CDR3 amino acids: CSVGTRMQGVMGGYTF. Here the CDR3 DNA reads TGCAGCGTGGGGACGAGGATGCAGGGGGTGATGGGTGGCTACACCTTC.